This record covers a single T cell receptor beta chain. Its antigen remains unidentified. The data stem from a study of early stage breast cancer tumors. Study observations and caveats: Blood repertoires resembled normal breast more than tumor.

Sequencing was performed with immunoSEQ multiplex PCR; in TCRdb, only in-frame clones are kept and a portion is missing. The sample includes approximately 11,000 clones, more than 70% of them seen just once. The TCR comes from a person aged 65-85 years with breast cancer. Sequencing was performed on breast tumor tissue.

CDR3 protein: CASTVSGAYGYTF. The CDR3 DNA follows: TGTGCCTCCACCGTATCAGGGGCCTATGGCTACACCTTC. The chain joins TRBV2 to TRBJ1-2; D is possibly TRBD1 (6 bases). Germline-derived CDR1 and CDR2 are SNHLY and FYNNEI. The CDR3 length is 13 residues. Trimming took off 11 bases at V and 4 bases at J, with 17 bases between the two ends.